Here is one T cell receptor (beta chain) with its context. The antigen is unknown. The source of the sample is a study of cytomegalovirus exposure and HLA in healthy donors. General study results and limits: Listed as cytomegalovirus-associated were 150 or so TCR beta chains.

Sequencing used immunoSEQ multiplex PCR; TCRdb keeps in-frame clones, though not all of them. Of about 160,000 clones in the sample, roughly 86% were seen once. The CDR3 covers 12 residues. The TCR sequence derives from a woman younger than 30 in good health and CMV-seropositive. Sequenced sample: PBMCs. The rearrangement links TRBV21-1 to TRBJ2-1; the D call of TRBD2 is as the table states it, not checked on the DNA. TRBV21-1 is a documented pseudogene. The chain's CDR3 is CASSKNGGEQFF. DNA of the CDR3: TGTGCCAGCAGCAAAAACGGGGGTGAGCAGTTCTTC.